The following is a T cell receptor beta chain sequence with its context. The antigen is not known. This sample includes further DNA sequences coding for the same CDR3. Deletions cut 2 bases from V and 1 base from J, with 6 bases between. CDR1 and CDR2 from the germline V gene are MNHEY and SMNVEV (reference sequence). The CDR3 covers 14 residues. Original processing notes: As immunoSEQ supplied junction-only sequences (without quality scores), filtering differed. Sequencing was performed with immunoSEQ multiplex PCR; in TCRdb, only in-frame clones are kept and a portion is missing. That table furnishes V, J and clone size, whereas the DNA furnished D and trimming. The sample contains around 600,000 clones, 85% to 95% of which appear only once. The data were obtained in a study of shared clonotypes between healthy human individuals. Study summary: There were three CD4 naive, three CD4 memory, two CD8 naive and one CD8 memory plates per donor. Findings of the study overall: Donor scarcity curtailed the genetic and exposure-history diversity represented herein. Some clonotypes were shared by all four sorted-subset donors, while others were not shared. The non-shared ones had lower generation probabilities than the shared ones.

CD8 cells classed as naive were CD45RO-negative and positively selected for CCR7, excluding terminally differentiated effector memory CD45RA+ cells. The receptor was isolated from a woman aged 25 to 39 in good health. The chain combines TRBV27 with TRBJ1-5, with D uncertain. Material: naive CD8+ T cells sorted from blood. The DNA of the CDR3 is TGTGCCAGCAGTTTAATAGGGAGCAATCAGCCCCAGCATTTT. Translating it yields CASSLIGSNQPQHF.